This record looks at one T cell receptor (beta chain) sequence and its context. What antigen it recognizes has not been identified. No base-level quality is on record; no much larger clone is a single base apart. The sample is drawn from a study of cytomegalovirus exposure and HLA in healthy donors (dated by TCRdb to about 2017). Notes on the research overall: An earlier analysis of some 620 of the donors reported 276 Gb of sequence data and 117 million unique TCR beta sequences obtained from about 200 million T cells. Approximately 300 gigabases of sequencing data and 70 million to 100 million unique TCR sequences made up an early release that covered several hundred HLA-typed donors. The genetic ancestry cluster associated with self-reported Caucasian donors included roughly four fifths of the 398 genotyped donors. The study aimed to test whether cataloging public T cell receptors could reveal signatures of past pathogen exposure. The T cell repertoires of some 700 subjects were profiled by immunosequencing and related to cytomegalovirus serostatus. Besides the first cohort of under 700 subjects, a separate validation cohort made up of 120 different subjects was used. To predict cytomegalovirus infection status, the study brought together high-throughput TCR immunosequencing, statistical association of individual TCRs with disease status, and machine learning. A later analysis re-examined previously published TCR beta repertoires from about 670 donors and added high-resolution HLA genotyping to investigate patterns of TCR occurrence. The later analysis used no new phenotypic data to find candidate immune exposures, relying instead on TCR beta sequences and their occurrence across donors. An earlier analysis of 500 to 650 of the donors applied high-throughput TCR beta sequencing to assess whether each TCR beta V gene segment acted as functional or pseudogenic. Alongside the repertoire data, information on donor age, sex, ethnicity and CMV serostatus was compiled. Genome-wide SNP genotypes for about 55% of the roughly 670 donors were used in a later genetic analysis, which treated that subset as a discovery cohort. All discovery cohort repertoires had been generated using a single sequencing platform. Both class I and class II loci were covered by HLA typing, at four-digit resolution. Typing coverage varied by locus: 629-630 donors for A, B, C, DRB1 and DQB1; 500 to 550 for DQA1; over 600 for DPA1; 400 to 480 for DPB1. Because of strong linkage in the cohort, four to six DR-DQ haplotypes were treated as single units for association and clustering. On average, about 240,000 unique TCR beta nucleotide sequences were sequenced per donor among roughly 430 genotyped donors of the cohort, with 15% to 20% of those sequences being non-productive. Summary of the overall study and its limitations: The authors suggested that the approach could potentially be extended to other disease states and immunological phenotypes. Correlated functional status among segregating V segments might reflect linkage disequilibrium, but an unknown experimental factor could not be ruled out. In a later analysis, TCR association rates were found to vary across HLA loci, with the most associated TCRs seen for DRB1 alleles and the fewest for HLA-C alleles. Because counts were too low, approximately 18 rarely observed V segments, including chromosome 9 orphons, were excluded from the earlier analysis of 587 of the donors. A further reported finding was that TCR beta sequences accurately predicted the HLA-A and HLA-B alleles for most subjects in the first cohort. Immune exposure information for the cohort was limited to CMV serostatus. HLA typing was unavailable for some donors at each locus, so association tests used only the typed subset. Several of the top co-occurrence clusters appeared to be linked to parvovirus B19, influenza, CMV and Epstein-Barr virus, according to a later analysis. Three of the identified cytomegalovirus-associated TCR beta chains were confirmed in vitro to be specific for cytomegalovirus antigens. The cohort was sequenced for TCR beta chains only, and without alpha or paired-chain data the features that could be detected were limited. Compared with equally common non-associated chains, HLA-associated TCR beta chains in a later analysis were more clonally expanded and had lower generation probabilities. Broadly in line with IMGT annotations, most TCR beta V segments showed up in productive rearrangements about 87% or about 30% of the time in an earlier analysis of 450 to 600 of the donors. An association between a missense DCLRE1C variant and V-gene and J-gene trimming of TCR beta chains was found in a later genetic analysis and replicated in an independent cohort. Cytomegalovirus status was reported to be diagnosed by the classifier with high specificity and sensitivity in both the original and validation cohorts. A group of highly shared sequence variants was considered likely to be a technical artifact of the sequencing pipeline. Sequencing depth was assumed to be roughly uniform across donors in the presence/absence analyses, though that assumption may not hold. The 87-base-pair reads could not distinguish some IMGT-functional V segments, including TRBV6-2 and TRBV6-3, so those segments were excluded. A later analysis found that most CMV-associated TCR beta chains appeared HLA-restricted, with HLA associations seemingly driven largely by CMV exposure. A later genetic analysis reported fewer N-insertions in productive TCRs among donors in an Asian-associated ancestry cluster than the roughly 650-donor mean. Across donors, most TCR sequences were observed very rarely, whereas some public TCRs were present in many individuals. The study gave a list of 150 to 200 TCR beta chains associated with cytomegalovirus. When HLA alleles, especially DR and DQ, strongly co-occurred, attributing TCR associations to individual alleles was difficult. In a later analysis, 16,951 TCR beta sequences were associated with specific HLA alleles at a false discovery rate of 0.05.

The cohort comprised 710 or so healthy bone marrow donors. All cohort members were sampled while nominally healthy, although unrecorded immune exposures were likely present. The donor was CMV seropositive and belonged to the group of more than 250 seropositive cohort members. A peripheral blood sample was provided by each donor, and peripheral blood mononuclear cells were used for TCR beta sequencing. Genomic DNA was extracted from the blood cell samples with the Qiagen DNeasy Blood Extraction Kit. Trimming accounts for 4 bases at V and 0 bases at J, while the number of junction bases matched to no gene is 9. The CDR1 and CDR2 encoded by the germline V gene are SGDLS and YYNGEE. The CDR3 contains 17 residues, cysteine and phenylalanine counted. Only the CDR3 part of the read is kept: 51 bases, read in frame from the first base. Libraries were made using the immunoSEQ multiplex PCR assay. For the multiplex PCR, a mixture combining 60 forward primers for TCR Vbeta segments and 13 reverse primers for TCR Jbeta segments was used. A multiplex PCR assay on genomic DNA amplified the CDR3 region of rearranged TCR beta genes. The Illumina HiSeq System was used to sequence the amplified TCR beta libraries as 87-base-pair reads. The paper's processing steps were these. A later analysis counted around 72 million unique TCR beta chains across the 666 repertoires, and about 10 million of these chains were shared by at least two donors. To remove PCR and sequencing errors, raw reads were error-corrected and collapsed into unique sequences using a nearest-neighbor algorithm that merged closely related sequences. Alignment of CDR3 sequences to IMGT reference sequences was used to assign V, D and J gene segments. For a sequence to be retained, a match of at least six nucleotides was required to both a V gene segment and a J gene segment. Rearrangements were called productive when the CDR3 lacked stop codons and stayed in frame with V and J; all others were non-productive. CDR3 was defined according to IMGT convention as the region running from the second conserved V-encoded cysteine to the conserved J-encoded phenylalanine. The earlier analysis of a few hundred of the donors excluded sequences that lacked an unambiguous match to a single V gene segment. An earlier analysis of under 750 of the donors called V segments functional above 56.7% productive rearrangements and segregating when the between-donor standard deviation exceeded 5%. A statistical classification framework was developed to diagnose cytomegalovirus status using the catalog of TCR beta chain sequences. In a later analysis, V and J genes were assigned by comparing TCR nucleotide sequences against IMGT/GENE-DB human TR gene sequences. In a later analysis, CDR3 sequences and most-parsimonious VDJ recombination scenarios were assigned using the TCRdist pipeline. A later analysis defined each TCR beta chain by its CDR3 amino acid sequence plus V-gene family, and excluded reads lacking a unique V-gene family. As a way to deal with suspected cross-contamination and a sequencing artifact, a later analysis dropped hundreds of nucleotide sequences that were highly shared and had low generation probability. For each public chain, a later analysis derived a clonal expansion index from normalized ranks of inferred template counts within each repertoire. Generation probabilities in a later analysis came from a VDJ recombination model fitted to out-of-frame rearrangements, and those results were checked against IGoR. Hypergeometric tests were used in a later analysis to score TCR-TCR, TCR-HLA and TCR-CMV co-occurrence, with a repertoire-size bias correction applied to the TCR pairs. To estimate false discovery rates, a later analysis permuted the HLA or CMV assignments 20 times. In a later analysis, co-occurring TCRs were grouped using DBSCAN, with TCRdist sequence similarity added in when clustering inside HLA-allele-positive subsets. Repertoires with fewer than 30,000 or more than 120,000 public chains, plus five repertoires with anomalous nucleotide sharing, were excluded from co-occurrence clustering. The source is immuneACCESS, and TCRdb retained only in-frame sequences with V and J called. Part of the clones is not carried over; for the studies checked, unresolved V genes explain less than half of this, and the remainder is unexplained. V, J and clone size were drawn from that table, and D and trimming were deduced from the DNA. The sample table lists some 200,000 clones, 80% to 85% of them with a count of one. The biggest ten clones account for 6.5% of the sample.

Source material: PBMCs. This chain is built from TRBV9 and TRBJ1-3; 8 central nucleotides agree with TRBD1. The sequence came from a woman aged 50 to 60 in good health and CMV-seropositive. The CDR3 protein is CASSPQGQASSGNTIYF. The nucleotide sequence reads TGTGCCAGCAGCCCCCAGGGACAGGCCAGCTCTGGAAACACCATATATTTT.